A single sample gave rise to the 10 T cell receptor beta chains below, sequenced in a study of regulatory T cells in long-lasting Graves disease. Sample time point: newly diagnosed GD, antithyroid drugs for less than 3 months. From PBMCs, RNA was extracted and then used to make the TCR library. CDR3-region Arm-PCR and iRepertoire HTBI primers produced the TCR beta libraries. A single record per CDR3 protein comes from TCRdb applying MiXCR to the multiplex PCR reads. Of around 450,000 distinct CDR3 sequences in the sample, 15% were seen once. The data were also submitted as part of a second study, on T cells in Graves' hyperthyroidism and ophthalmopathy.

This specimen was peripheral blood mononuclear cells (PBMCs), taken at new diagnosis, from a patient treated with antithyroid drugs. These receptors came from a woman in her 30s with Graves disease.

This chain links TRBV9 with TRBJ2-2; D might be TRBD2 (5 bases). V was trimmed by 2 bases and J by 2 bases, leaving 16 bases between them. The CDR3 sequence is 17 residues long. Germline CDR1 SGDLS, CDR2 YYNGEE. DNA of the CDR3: TGTGCCAGCAGCGTGTCAACCTTCGGGATCAACACCGGGGAGCTGTTTTTT. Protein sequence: CASSVSTFGINTGELFF.

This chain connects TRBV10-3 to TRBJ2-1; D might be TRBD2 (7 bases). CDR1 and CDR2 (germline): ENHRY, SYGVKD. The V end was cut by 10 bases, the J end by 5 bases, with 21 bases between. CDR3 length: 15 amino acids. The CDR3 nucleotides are TGTGCCACCAATAAACAGGGAGGGACTGACAATGAGCAGTTCTTC. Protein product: CATNKQGGTDNEQFF.

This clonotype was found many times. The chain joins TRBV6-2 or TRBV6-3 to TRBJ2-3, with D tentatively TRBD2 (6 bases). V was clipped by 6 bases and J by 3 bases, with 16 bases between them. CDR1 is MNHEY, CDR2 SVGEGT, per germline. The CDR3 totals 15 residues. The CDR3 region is CASRGGRVSTDTQYF. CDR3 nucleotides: TGTGCCAGCAGGGGAGGCAGGGTGTCAACAGATACGCAGTATTTT.

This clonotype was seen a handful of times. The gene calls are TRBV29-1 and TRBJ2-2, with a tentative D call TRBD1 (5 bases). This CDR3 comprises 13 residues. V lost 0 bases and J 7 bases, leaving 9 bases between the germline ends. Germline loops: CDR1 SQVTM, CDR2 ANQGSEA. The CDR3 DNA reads TGCAGCGTTGAAGAAGGGGTTTTCGGGGAGCTGTTTTTT. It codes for CSVEEGVFGELFF.

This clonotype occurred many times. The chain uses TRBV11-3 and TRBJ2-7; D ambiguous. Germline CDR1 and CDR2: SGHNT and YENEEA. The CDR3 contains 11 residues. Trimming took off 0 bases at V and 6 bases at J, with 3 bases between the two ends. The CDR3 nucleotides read TGTGCCAGCAGCTTAGAAAGCGAGCAGTACTTC. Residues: CASSLESEQYF.

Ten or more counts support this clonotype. CDR3 in amino acids: CSASRGRSGTGELFF. CDR3 sequence (DNA): TGCAGCGCCAGCAGGGGGCGCTCGGGAACCGGGGAGCTGTTTTTT. The chain combines TRBV29-1 with TRBJ2-2; 8 positions agree with TRBD1. The CDR3 has 15 residues. Per the germline V gene, CDR1 is SQVTM and CDR2 is ANQGSEA. The ends lost 7 bases at V and 5 bases at J; junction bases unmatched: 12.

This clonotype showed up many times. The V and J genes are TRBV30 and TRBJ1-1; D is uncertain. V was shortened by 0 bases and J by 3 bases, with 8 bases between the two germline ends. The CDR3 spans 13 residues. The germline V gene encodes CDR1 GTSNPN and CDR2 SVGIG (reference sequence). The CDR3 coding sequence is TGTGCCTGGAGTGTACGACGGGACACTGAAGCTTTCTTT. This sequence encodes CAWSVRRDTEAFF.

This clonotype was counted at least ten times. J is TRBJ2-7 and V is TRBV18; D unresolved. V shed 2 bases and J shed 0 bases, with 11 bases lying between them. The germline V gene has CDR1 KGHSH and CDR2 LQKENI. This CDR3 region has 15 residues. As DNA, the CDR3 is TGTGCCAGCTCACCATTGGATATCCTCTCCTACGAGCAGTACTTC. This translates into CASSPLDILSYEQYF.

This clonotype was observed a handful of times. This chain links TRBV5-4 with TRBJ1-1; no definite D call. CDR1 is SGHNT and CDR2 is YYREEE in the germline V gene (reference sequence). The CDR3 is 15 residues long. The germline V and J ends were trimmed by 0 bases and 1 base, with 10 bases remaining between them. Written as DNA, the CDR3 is TGTGCCAGCAGCTTGGAGATACACAAGAACACTGAAGCTTTCTTT. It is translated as CASSLEIHKNTEAFF. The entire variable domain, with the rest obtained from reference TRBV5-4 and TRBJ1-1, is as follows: ETGVTQSPTHLIKTRGQQVTLRCSSQSGHNTVSWYQQALGQGPQFIFQYYREEENGRGNFPPRFSGLQFPNYSSELNVNALELDDSALYLCASSLEIHKNTEAFFGQGTRLTVV.

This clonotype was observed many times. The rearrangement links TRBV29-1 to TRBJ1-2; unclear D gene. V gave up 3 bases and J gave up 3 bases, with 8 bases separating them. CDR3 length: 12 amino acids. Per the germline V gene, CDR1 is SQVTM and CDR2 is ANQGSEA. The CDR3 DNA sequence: TGCAGCGTTGACACGGACGACTATGGCTACACCTTC. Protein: CSVDTDDYGYTF.